The present entry profiles one T cell receptor beta chain with its context. Germline CDR1 is MGHDK and CDR2 is SYGVNS. Trimming removed 1 base at V and 4 bases at J, with 4 bases between. The CDR3 is 12 amino acids. This sample was included in a study of technical replicates of blood from a few donors. The protocol was immunoSEQ multiplex PCR, while the TCRdb copy is restricted to in-frame clones and leaves out a portion. The data hold over 70,000 clones, with more than 90% observed a single time. Specimen: T cells isolated from PBMCs. The chain employs TRBV25-1 and TRBJ1-2; D gene unclear. The origin of this receptor is a human donor in good health. The chain's CDR3 is CASSESGYGYTF. The CDR3 DNA reads as TGTGCCAGCAGTGAATCCGGCTATGGCTACACCTTC.